What follows describes a single T cell receptor beta chain. Sequencing was performed with immunoSEQ multiplex PCR; in TCRdb, only in-frame clones are kept and a portion is missing. The sample carries under 400,000 clones, about 90% recorded once. This entry belongs to a study of blood T cell repertoires in COVID-19. Study at large: Sources were T cells, B-cell-depleted T cells, or PBMCs; the material itself was cDNA or gDNA.

The Seattle patients joined while their infection was active and were tracked longitudinally afterward. J gave up 14 bases and V 4 bases, and 7 bases lay outside the gene matches. CDR3 size: 12 residues. The germline V gene encodes CDR1 MGHRA and CDR2 YSYEKL. Sequencing input: peripheral blood. The chain combines TRBV4-1 with TRBJ1-2, with TRBD1 identical over 10 bases. The receptor comes from a woman aged 25 to 39 with COVID-19, enrolled during active disease. The CDR3 region has the DNA TGCGCCAGCAGCCCCGGGACAGGGGTGGAAACCTTC. It translates to CASSPGTGVETF.